This T cell receptor beta chain was sequenced during a study of type 1 and type 2 diabetes patients. This clonotype was picked up a small number of times. The PCR template was genomic DNA. The TCR beta CDR3 region was amplified using 30 forward and 13 reverse primers. In TCRdb, the multiplex PCR reads were re-called with MiXCR into one record per CDR3 protein. The profile covers a few hundred thousand distinct CDR3 sequences, with over 45% appearing a single time and roughly 13% taken by the ten largest. This CDR3 has 12 amino acids. V lost 2 bases and J 5 bases, leaving 9 bases between the germline ends. Germline V lookup: CDR1 GTSNPN, CDR2 SVGIG (reference sequence).

Input material: peripheral blood mononuclear cells (PBMCs). The gene calls are TRBV30 and TRBJ2-5, with D unresolved. The sequence was collected from a man aged 18 to 30 with type 2 diabetes. For the CDR3, the DNA is TGTGCCTGGAGTCTGGGGTTGGAGACCCAGTACTTC. It codes for CAWSLGLETQYF.